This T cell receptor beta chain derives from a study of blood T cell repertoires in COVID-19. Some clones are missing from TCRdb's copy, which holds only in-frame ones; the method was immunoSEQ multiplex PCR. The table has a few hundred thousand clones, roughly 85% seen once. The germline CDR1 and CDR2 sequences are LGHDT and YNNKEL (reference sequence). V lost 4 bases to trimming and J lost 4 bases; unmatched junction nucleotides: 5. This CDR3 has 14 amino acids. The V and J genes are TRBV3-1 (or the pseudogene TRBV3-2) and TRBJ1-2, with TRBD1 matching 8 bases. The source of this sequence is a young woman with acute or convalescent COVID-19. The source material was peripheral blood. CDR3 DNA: TGTGCCAGCAGCCCCTTAGACAGGGGCTATGGCTACACCTTC. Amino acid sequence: CASSPLDRGYGYTF.